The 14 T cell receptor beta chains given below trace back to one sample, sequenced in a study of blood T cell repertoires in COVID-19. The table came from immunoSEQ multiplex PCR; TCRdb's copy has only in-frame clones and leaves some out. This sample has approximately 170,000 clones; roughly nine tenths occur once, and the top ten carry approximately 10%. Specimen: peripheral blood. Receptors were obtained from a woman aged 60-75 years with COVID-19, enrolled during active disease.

CDR3 bases: TGTGCCAGCAGTATAGGGACAGGTGGCACTGAAGCTTTCTTT. Protein sequence: CASSIGTGGTEAFF. The chain links TRBV27 to TRBJ1-1; 8 bases fit TRBD1. The CDR3 loop spans 14 amino acids. Per the germline V gene, CDR1 is MNHEY and CDR2 is SMNVEV (reference sequence). J was trimmed by 4 bases and V by 5 bases; bases with no gene match: 6.

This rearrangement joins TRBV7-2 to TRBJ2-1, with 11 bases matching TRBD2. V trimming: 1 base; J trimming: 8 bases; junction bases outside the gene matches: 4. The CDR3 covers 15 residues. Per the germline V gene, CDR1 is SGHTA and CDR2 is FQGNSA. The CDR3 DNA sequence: TGTGCCAGCAGCTTAGGACTAGCGGGGACCGATGAGCAGTTCTTC. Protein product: CASSLGLAGTDEQFF.

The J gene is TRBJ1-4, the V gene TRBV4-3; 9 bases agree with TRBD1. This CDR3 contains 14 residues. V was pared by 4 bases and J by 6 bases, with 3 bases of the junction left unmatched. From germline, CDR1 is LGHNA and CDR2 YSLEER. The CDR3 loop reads CASSPQGADEKLFF. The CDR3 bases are TGCGCCAGCAGCCCACAGGGGGCAGATGAAAAACTGTTTTTT.

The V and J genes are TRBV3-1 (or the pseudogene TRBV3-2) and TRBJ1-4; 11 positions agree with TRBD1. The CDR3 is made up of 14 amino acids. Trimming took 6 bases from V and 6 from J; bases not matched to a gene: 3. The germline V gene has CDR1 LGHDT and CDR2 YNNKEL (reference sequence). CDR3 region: CASRKGQGDEKLFF. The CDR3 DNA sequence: TGTGCCAGCAGGAAGGGACAGGGGGATGAAAAACTGTTTTTT.

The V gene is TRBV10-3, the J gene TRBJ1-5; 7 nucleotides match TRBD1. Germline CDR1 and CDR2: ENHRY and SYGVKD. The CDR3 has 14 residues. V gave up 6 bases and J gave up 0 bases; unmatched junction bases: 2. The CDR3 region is CAIRGQYSNQPQHF. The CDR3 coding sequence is TGTGCCATCAGGGGACAGTATAGCAATCAGCCCCAGCATTTT.

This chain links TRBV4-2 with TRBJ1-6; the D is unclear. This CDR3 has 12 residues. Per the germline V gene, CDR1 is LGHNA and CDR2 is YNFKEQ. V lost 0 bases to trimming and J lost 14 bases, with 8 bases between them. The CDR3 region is CASSQDRSSLHF. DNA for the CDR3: TGTGCCAGCAGCCAAGATCGGTCCTCCCTCCACTTT.

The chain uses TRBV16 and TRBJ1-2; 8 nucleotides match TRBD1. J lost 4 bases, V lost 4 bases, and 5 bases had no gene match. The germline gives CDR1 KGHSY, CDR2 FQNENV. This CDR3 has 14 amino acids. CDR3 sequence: CASSPPGGSYGYTF. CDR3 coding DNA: TGTGCCAGCAGCCCCCCAGGGGGCAGCTATGGCTACACCTTC.

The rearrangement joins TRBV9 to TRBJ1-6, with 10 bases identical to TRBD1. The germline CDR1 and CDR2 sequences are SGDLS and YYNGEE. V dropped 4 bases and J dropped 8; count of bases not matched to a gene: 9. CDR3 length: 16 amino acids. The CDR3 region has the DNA TGTGCCAGCAGCCCCTACGGACAGGGGGGGTATTCACCCCTCCACTTT. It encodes CASSPYGQGGYSPLHF. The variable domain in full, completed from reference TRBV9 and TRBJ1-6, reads DSGVTQTPKHLITATGQRVTLRCSPRSGDLSVYWYQQSLDQGLQFLIQYYNGEERAKGNILERFSAQQFPDLHSELNLSSLELGDSALYFCASSPYGQGGYSPLHFGNGTRLTVT.

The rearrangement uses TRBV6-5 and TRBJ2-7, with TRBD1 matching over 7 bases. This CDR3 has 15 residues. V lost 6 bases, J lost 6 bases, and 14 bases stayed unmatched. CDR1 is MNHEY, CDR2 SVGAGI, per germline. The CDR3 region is CASRGRQGSTGEQYF. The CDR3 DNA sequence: TGTGCCAGCAGAGGAAGACAGGGTTCGACGGGCGAGCAGTACTTC.

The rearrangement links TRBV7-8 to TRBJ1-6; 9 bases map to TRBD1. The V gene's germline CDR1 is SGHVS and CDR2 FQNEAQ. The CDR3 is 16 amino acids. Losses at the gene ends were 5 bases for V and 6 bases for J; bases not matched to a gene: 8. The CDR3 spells CASSTDRDRANSPLHF. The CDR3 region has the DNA TGTGCCAGCAGCACCGACCGGGACAGGGCTAATTCACCCCTCCACTTT.

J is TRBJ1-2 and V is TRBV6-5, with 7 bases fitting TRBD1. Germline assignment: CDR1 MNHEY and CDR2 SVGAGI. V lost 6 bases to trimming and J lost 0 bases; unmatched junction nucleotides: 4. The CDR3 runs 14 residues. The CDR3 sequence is CASSSGQTNYGYTF. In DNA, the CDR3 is TGTGCCAGCAGCTCGGGACAGACTAACTATGGCTACACCTTC.

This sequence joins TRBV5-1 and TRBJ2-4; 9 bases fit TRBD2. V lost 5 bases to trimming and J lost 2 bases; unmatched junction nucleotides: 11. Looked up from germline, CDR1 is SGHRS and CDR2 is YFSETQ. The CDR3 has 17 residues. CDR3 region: CASRAEIAGDSKNIQYF. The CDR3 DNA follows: TGCGCCAGCAGAGCCGAGATAGCGGGAGATTCCAAAAACATTCAGTACTTC.

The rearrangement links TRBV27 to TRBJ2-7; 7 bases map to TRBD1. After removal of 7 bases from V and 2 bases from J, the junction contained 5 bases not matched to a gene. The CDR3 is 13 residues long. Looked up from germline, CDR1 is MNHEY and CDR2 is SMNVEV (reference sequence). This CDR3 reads CASKQGNTYEQYF. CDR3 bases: TGTGCCAGCAAACAGGGGAACACCTACGAGCAGTACTTC.

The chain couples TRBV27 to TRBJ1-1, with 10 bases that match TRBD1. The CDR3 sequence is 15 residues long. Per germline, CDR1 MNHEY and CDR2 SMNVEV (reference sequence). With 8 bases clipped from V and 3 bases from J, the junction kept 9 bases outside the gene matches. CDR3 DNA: TGTGCCAGCTATACCGGACAGGGGGATCACACTGAAGCTTTCTTT. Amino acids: CASYTGQGDHTEAFF.